A single sample gave rise to the 16 T cell receptor beta chains below, sequenced in a study of persistence of HIV-infected CD4 T cells. An overlapping HIV-1 Gag peptide pool stimulated these cells at about 0.94 ug/peptide/mL. Memory cells lacking CD40L and CD69 with high CD45RO were sorted. This was the immunoSEQ version 4 assay in survey mode. Produced via immunoSEQ multiplex PCR; TCRdb's table is partial and in-frame only. The sample yields over 60,000 clones, just under 75% seen once. No antigens are known for them. Sequencing was performed on CD4+ T cells sorted from PBMCs after approximately 19-hour stimulation, taken from a patient who received antiretroviral therapy. These receptors originate from an adult man with HIV who was CMV-seropositive.

This clone was found a few times. The V and J genes are TRBV6-5 and TRBJ1-1; D unresolved. CDR3 length: 15 residues. V lost 3 bases, J lost 4 bases, and 15 bases lay in between. Germline values: CDR1 MNHEY, CDR2 SVGAGI. CDR3 residues: CASSYVRTATTEAFF. In DNA, the CDR3 is TGTGCCAGCAGTTATGTAAGGACTGCGACCACTGAAGCTTTCTTT.

This chain joins TRBV4-1 and TRBJ1-1; perhaps TRBD1 as D (6 bases). CDR1 is MGHRA and CDR2 is YSYEKL in the germline V gene. The CDR3 sequence is 17 residues long. Trimming took 1 base from V and 5 from J, leaving 20 bases between them. The CDR3 nucleotides read TGCGCCAGCAGCCAAGTTTATGTGGGGCAGGGGAGAACTGAAGCTTTCTTT. It is translated as CASSQVYVGQGRTEAFF.

This sequence joins TRBV10-1 and TRBJ1-1; no definite D call. Germline CDR1 is WNHNN and CDR2 is SYGVQD (reference sequence). This CDR3 has 13 amino acids. Trimming stripped 6 bases from V and 1 base from J, with 9 bases between. CDR3 DNA: TGCGCCAGCAGACTCAGTAAGAACACTGAAGCTTTCTTT. Its translation is CASRLSKNTEAFF.

This chain joins TRBV24-1 and TRBJ1-5, with D possibly being TRBD1 (6 bases). CDR3 length: 12 residues. The V and J ends lost 4 bases and 14 bases respectively, with 14 bases between them. Germline values: CDR1 KGHDR, CDR2 SFDVKD. CDR3 protein: CATSESGRGKHF. The CDR3 nucleotides are TGTGCCACCAGTGAATCCGGCAGGGGAAAGCATTTT.

This clone was observed a few times. The V gene is TRBV12-3 or TRBV12-4, the J gene TRBJ1-1, with D possibly TRBD1 on 6 matching bases. The germline V and J ends were trimmed by 3 bases and 7 bases, with 9 bases remaining between them. This CDR3 is 12 amino acids long. In DNA, the CDR3 is TGTGCCAGCAGTTTCGGACAGTTTGAAGCTTTCTTT. Translation: CASSFGQFEAFF.

This rearrangement joins TRBV12-3 or TRBV12-4 to TRBJ1-5; no clear D. The CDR3 extends over 13 amino acids. Trimming shortened V by 6 bases and J by 6 bases, and 12 bases separated the two germline ends. The CDR3 region is CASRQSVGQPQHF. In DNA form, the CDR3 reads TGTGCCAGCAGACAGTCGGTGGGTCAGCCCCAGCATTTT.

The chain joins TRBV5-6 to TRBJ1-2; D unresolved. CDR1 is SGHDT and CDR2 is YYEEEE in the germline V gene. The CDR3 has 13 amino acids. The V and J ends lost 4 bases and 4 bases respectively, with 11 bases between them. This CDR3 is CASSPKAPYGYTF. In DNA, the CDR3 is TGTGCCAGCAGCCCGAAGGCCCCCTATGGCTACACCTTC.

The rearrangement uses TRBV5-8 and TRBJ1-5; TRBD1 is a possible D gene (6 bases). Germline V lookup: CDR1 SGHTS, CDR2 YDEGEE. Trimming removed 4 bases from V and 0 bases from J, with 11 bases in between. The CDR3 consists of 15 residues. The CDR3 spells CASSVAGDSNQPQHF. DNA for the CDR3: TGTGCCAGCAGCGTGGCAGGGGATAGCAATCAGCCCCAGCATTTT. The complete variable domain, with remaining parts taken from reference TRBV5-8 and TRBJ1-5, reads EAGVTQSPTHLIKTRGQQATLRCSPISGHTSVYWYQQALGLGLQFLLWYDEGEERNRGNFPPRFSGRQFPNYSSELNVNALELEDSALYLCASSVAGDSNQPQHFGDGTRLSIL.

The CDR3 coding sequence is TGTGCCAGCAGCACGGGACACAACTATGGCTACACCTTC. Translated: CASSTGHNYGYTF. J is TRBJ1-2 and V is TRBV28; D possibly corresponds to TRBD1 (6 bases). The V end lost 6 bases, the J end lost 2 bases, and 10 bases lay between the germline ends. The CDR3 runs 13 residues. CDR1 is MDHEN and CDR2 is SYDVKM in the germline V gene.

The V gene is TRBV5-1, the J gene TRBJ2-7; 7 positions match TRBD1. This CDR3 region has 17 residues. V trimming: 4 bases; J trimming: 1 base; junction bases outside the gene matches: 14. Germline-derived CDR1 and CDR2 are SGHRS and YFSETQ. CDR3 residues: CASSRTGDPVLSYEQYF. The CDR3 nucleotides read TGCGCCAGCAGCAGAACAGGGGATCCTGTACTTTCCTACGAGCAGTACTTC.

The V and J genes are TRBV7-3 and TRBJ1-1; TRBD1 agrees at 8 bases. Germline assignment: CDR1 SGHTA and CDR2 FQGTGA. After removal of 8 bases from V and 8 bases from J, the junction contained 10 bases not matched to a gene. The CDR3 is 13 residues long. The CDR3 nucleotides read TGTGCCAGCGGACCCGGGACAGGCCTCGAAGCTTTCTTT. Translating gives CASGPGTGLEAFF. Drawing the rest from reference TRBV7-3 and TRBJ1-1, the complete variable domain is GAGVSQTPSNKVTEKGKYVELRCDPISGHTALYWYRQSLGQGPEFLIYFQGTGAADDSGLPNDRFFAVRPEGSVSTLKIQRTERGDSAVYLCASGPGTGLEAFFGQGTRLTVV.

This clone was picked up a small number of times. The chain links TRBV18 to TRBJ2-6, with 7 nucleotides matching TRBD1. The J segment lost 4 bases and the V segment lost 0 bases, leaving 6 bases of the junction unmatched. In germline, CDR1 is KGHSH, CDR2 LQKENI. The CDR3 is made up of 17 amino acids. The CDR3 nucleotides are TGTGCCAGCTCACCACCGGCAGGGGGATCCGGGGCCAACGTCCTGACTTTC. Its protein product is CASSPPAGGSGANVLTF.

The chain uses TRBV6-5 and TRBJ1-2, with TRBD1 identical over 7 bases. CDR1 is MNHEY and CDR2 is SVGAGI in the germline V gene. The CDR3 sequence is 12 residues long. After removal of 8 bases from V and 2 bases from J, the junction contained 2 bases not matched to a gene. The CDR3 DNA reads TGTGCCAGCGTACAGGGGAACTATGGCTACACCTTC. As protein: CASVQGNYGYTF.

By frequency in the sample, this clone is medium-sized. This chain connects TRBV29-1 to TRBJ1-4; D is uncertain. The CDR3 consists of 13 residues. Germline assignment: CDR1 SQVTM and CDR2 ANQGSEA. Trimming shortened V by 3 bases and J by 7 bases, and 12 bases separated the two germline ends. CDR3 loop: CSVDTAGAEKLFF. CDR3 bases: TGCAGCGTTGACACCGCAGGTGCTGAAAAACTGTTTTTT.

The V gene is TRBV23-1, the J gene TRBJ2-3, with D uncertain. TRBV23-1 is reported as an ORF; its role is uncertain. The CDR3 extends over 15 amino acids. Trimming shortened V by 3 bases and J by 2 bases, and 12 bases separated the two germline ends. The CDR3 reads CASSHSRLFTDTQYF. CDR3 nucleotides: TGCGCCAGCAGTCATAGTCGGCTCTTCACAGATACGCAGTATTTT.

This clone was counted only a few times. The chain employs TRBV5-1 and TRBJ2-2; 8 positions agree with TRBD2. The germline V gene encodes CDR1 SGHRS and CDR2 YFSETQ. This CDR3 is 16 amino acids long. Losses at the gene ends were 2 bases for V and 3 bases for J; bases not matched to a gene: 6. The CDR3 coding sequence is TGCGCCAGCAGCTTACAAGCGGGGGTATACACCGGGGAGCTGTTTTTT. Residues: CASSLQAGVYTGELFF.